This entry concerns a single TCR beta chain. TCRdb's table, derived via immunoSEQ multiplex PCR, lists solely in-frame clones and lacks some. The top ten clones hold 0.95% to 1.5% of a sample with about 260,000 clones, about 87% of them seen once. This entry is derived from a study of blood T cell repertoires in COVID-19. The CDR3 extends over 17 amino acids. Looked up from germline, CDR1 is KGHDR and CDR2 is SFDVKD. Trimming removed 6 bases from V and 6 bases from J; junction bases left unmatched: 13. The chain joins TRBV24-1 to TRBJ2-3, with 11 bases matching TRBD2. The clonotype originates from a woman aged 40 to 50 with acute COVID-19. Sequencing was carried out using PBMCs or T cells enriched from blood (not recorded which). The CDR3 sequence: CATSPGTSGNPSDTQYF. The CDR3 DNA reads TGTGCCACCAGTCCCGGGACTAGCGGAAACCCCTCGGATACGCAGTATTTT.